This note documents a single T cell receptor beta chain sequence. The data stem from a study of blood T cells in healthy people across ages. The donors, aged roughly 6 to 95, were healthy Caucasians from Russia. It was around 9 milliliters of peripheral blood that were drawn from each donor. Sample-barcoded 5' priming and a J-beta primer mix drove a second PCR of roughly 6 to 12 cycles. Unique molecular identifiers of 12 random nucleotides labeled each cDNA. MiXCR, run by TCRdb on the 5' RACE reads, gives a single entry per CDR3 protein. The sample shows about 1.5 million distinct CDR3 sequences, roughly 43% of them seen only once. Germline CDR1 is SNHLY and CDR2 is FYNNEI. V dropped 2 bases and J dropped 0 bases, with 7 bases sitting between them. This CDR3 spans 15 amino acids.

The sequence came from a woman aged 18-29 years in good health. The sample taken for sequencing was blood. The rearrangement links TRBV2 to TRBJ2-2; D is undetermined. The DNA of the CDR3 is TGTGCCAGCAGTGAATATGGGGCGAACACCGGGGAGCTGTTTTTT. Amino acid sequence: CASSEYGANTGELFF.